This entry features one TCR beta chain sequence. The record originates from a study of blood T cell repertoires in COVID-19. The germline V gene has CDR1 SGHRS and CDR2 YFSETQ. The trim removed 2 bases at V and 0 bases at J, leaving 11 bases unmatched. This CDR3 spans 17 amino acids. Here immunoSEQ multiplex PCR was the method, and the copy in TCRdb shows in-frame clones only, minus some. The table includes about 310,000 clones, 85% detected once. Sequences were obtained from PBMCs or T cells enriched from blood (not recorded which). This clonotype was obtained from a woman in her thirties who had been exposed to COVID-19. The chain is built from TRBV5-1 and TRBJ2-7; TRBD2 agrees at 7 bases. The CDR3 loop reads CASSLSLAGGFSYEQYF. The DNA for the CDR3 is TGCGCCAGCAGCTTATCTTTAGCGGGTGGATTCTCCTACGAGCAGTACTTC. The full variable domain, with the rest looked up from reference TRBV5-1 and TRBJ2-7, is KAGVTQTPRYLIKTRGQQVTLSCSPISGHRSVSWYQQTPGQGLQFLFEYFSETQRNKGNFPGRFSGRQFSNSRSEMNVSTLELGDSALYLCASSLSLAGGFSYEQYFGPGTRLTVT.